These 29 T cell receptor beta chains came from one sample sequenced in a study of blood T cell repertoires in COVID-19. Assay: immunoSEQ multiplex PCR; the TCRdb copy retains only in-frame clones and omits some. The data contain 90,000 to 120,000 clones, roughly 90% of them seen just once; the ten biggest clones take up 4.9%. The sequencing sample was made of peripheral blood. These TCRs come from a man in his forties with active or convalescent COVID-19.

This clone was recorded a few times. V gene TRBV21-1 combines with J gene TRBJ1-1; TRBD1, the table's D call, lacks a check against the DNA. TRBV21-1 is a documented pseudogene. This CDR3 has 12 residues. This CDR3 reads CASSKMPGKAFF. In DNA, the CDR3 is TGTGCCAGCAGCAAAATGCCTGGCAAAGCTTTCTTT.

The chain recombines TRBV30 with TRBJ1-4; unclear D gene. The V end lost 8 bases, the J end lost 3 bases, and 16 bases lay between the germline ends. Per the germline V gene, CDR1 is GTSNPN and CDR2 is SVGIG (reference sequence). The CDR3 has 14 residues. The CDR3 protein is CAVGRSGPNEKLFF. The CDR3 region has the DNA TGTGCCGTAGGGAGGAGTGGTCCTAATGAAAAACTGTTTTTT.

The chain links TRBV7-3 to TRBJ2-5; 12 bases match TRBD2. The CDR3 totals 16 residues. Per germline, CDR1 SGHTA and CDR2 FQGTGA. J lost 4 bases, V lost 5 bases, and 8 bases had no gene match. The CDR3 coding sequence is TGTGCCAGCAGCGAAACCGGACTAGCGGGGCCAGAGACCCAGTACTTC. Translation: CASSETGLAGPETQYF. Full variable domain (outside the CDR3, taken from reference TRBV7-3 and TRBJ2-5): GAGVSQTPSNKVTEKGKYVELRCDPISGHTALYWYRQSLGQGPEFLIYFQGTGAADDSGLPNDRFFAVRPEGSVSTLKIQRTERGDSAVYLCASSETGLAGPETQYFGPGTRLLVL.

This clone is a singleton in its sample. This sequence joins TRBV5-4 and TRBJ2-5; TRBD1 might be the D (6 bases). Germline lookup yields CDR1 SGHNT and CDR2 YYREEE (reference sequence). The CDR3 runs 15 residues. The V end lost 4 bases, the J end lost 0 bases, and 13 bases lay between the germline ends. CDR3: CASSLDSLYQETQYF. The CDR3 bases are TGTGCCAGCAGCCTGGACAGCTTGTACCAAGAGACCCAGTACTTC.

The chain recombines TRBV19 with TRBJ2-2; D is perhaps TRBD1 (6 bases). With 8 bases removed from V and 6 bases from J, the gap between germline ends came to 16 bases. This CDR3 has 14 residues. The germline V gene encodes CDR1 LNHDA and CDR2 SQIVND (reference sequence). CDR3 loop: CASAVTGSAGELFF. CDR3 DNA: TGTGCCAGTGCGGTAACAGGGTCCGCCGGGGAGCTGTTTTTT. The full variable domain, rest sourced from reference TRBV19 and TRBJ2-2, is DGGITQSPKYLFRKEGQNVTLSCEQNLNHDAMYWYRQDPGQGLRLIYYSQIVNDFQKGDIAEGYSVSREKKESFPLTVTSAQKNPTAFYLCASAVTGSAGELFFGEGSRLTVL.

The chain couples TRBV5-1 to TRBJ1-2; D is uncertain. The CDR3 is 14 amino acids. V was clipped by 8 bases and J by 0 bases, with 14 bases between them. Per germline, CDR1 SGHRS and CDR2 YFSETQ. The CDR3 DNA reads as TGCGCCAGTAGTAAAGACGGGGCTAACTATGGCTACACCTTC. It codes for CASSKDGANYGYTF. Full variable domain (remainder filled in from reference TRBV5-1 and TRBJ1-2): KAGVTQTPRYLIKTRGQQVTLSCSPISGHRSVSWYQQTPGQGLQFLFEYFSETQRNKGNFPGRFSGRQFSNSRSEMNVSTLELGDSALYLCASSKDGANYGYTFGSGTRLTVV.

The rearrangement joins TRBV2 to TRBJ2-1; D is unclear. The CDR3 is made up of 15 amino acids. V was pared by 2 bases and J by 7 bases, with 15 bases between. Germline CDR1 and CDR2: SNHLY and FYNNEI. CDR3 DNA: TGTGCCAGCAGTGAAATGGGCTTCGGTTTGAATGAGCAGTTCTTC. Translated, it gives CASSEMGFGLNEQFF.

The CDR3 DNA is TGTGCCAGCAGCTCCCAGGGGACAATAAATTCACCCCTCCACTTT. Residues: CASSSQGTINSPLHF. The genes are TRBV7-8 and TRBJ1-6; maybe TRBD1 (6 bases). In germline, CDR1 is SGHVS, CDR2 FQNEAQ. Trimming took 4 bases from V and 7 from J, leaving 14 bases between them. There are 15 residues in the CDR3.

CDR3 loop: CASSKTSGEYEQYF. CDR3 DNA: TGTGCCAGCAGTAAAACTAGCGGGGAGTACGAGCAGTACTTC. J is TRBJ2-7 and V is TRBV11-2; TRBD2 agrees at 10 bases. Germline CDR1 reads SGHAT; CDR2 reads FQNNGV. Trimming took 6 bases from V and 4 from J; bases not matched to a gene: 6. This CDR3 has 14 residues.

The chain is built from TRBV30 and TRBJ1-6, with a weak D call TRBD1 (6 bases). V was trimmed by 2 bases and J by 6 bases, leaving 11 bases between them. Looked up from germline, CDR1 is GTSNPN and CDR2 is SVGIG (reference sequence). The CDR3 contains 14 residues. The CDR3 region is CAWSRDTANSPLHF. The CDR3 region has the DNA TGTGCCTGGAGTAGGGACACCGCTAATTCACCCCTCCACTTT.

This clone was seen a single time. The chain carries TRBV28 and TRBJ1-4; weak D call: TRBD1 (6 bases). The CDR3 extends over 14 amino acids. Germline V gene sequence: CDR1 MDHEN, CDR2 SYDVKM. V shed 2 bases and J shed 2 bases, with 6 bases lying between them. The chain's CDR3 is CASSLGQTNEKLFF. CDR3 DNA: TGTGCCAGCAGTTTAGGACAGACTAATGAAAAACTGTTTTTT.

This clone was seen a single time. This sequence joins TRBV2 and TRBJ2-7, with 16 bases aligning to TRBD2. The CDR3 is made up of 21 amino acids. The V gene's germline CDR1 is SNHLY and CDR2 FYNNEI. Trimming removed 6 bases from V and 1 base from J; junction bases left unmatched: 18. CDR3: CASSAGTGVGTSGRASYEQYF. The DNA of the CDR3 is TGTGCCAGCAGCGCCGGGACAGGGGTAGGGACTAGCGGGAGGGCATCCTACGAGCAGTACTTC.

This clone was picked up one time. V is TRBV6-4 and J is TRBJ1-6; 7 bases fit TRBD1. CDR3 length equals 13 residues. Germline V gives CDR1 MRHNA, CDR2 SNTAGT. The ends lost 4 bases at V and 16 bases at J; junction bases unmatched: 10. The chain's CDR3 is CASSGTSGGKLHF. CDR3 nucleotide sequence: TGTGCCAGCAGTGGTACCTCAGGGGGGAAGCTCCACTTT.

The V and J genes are TRBV4-3 and TRBJ1-1; D is unclear. CDR3 length: 14 amino acids. The germline V and J ends were trimmed by 0 bases and 1 base, with 6 bases remaining between them. Germline V CDR1 and CDR2: LGHNA, YSLEER. The CDR3 region has the DNA TGCGCCAGCAGCCAAGAATTGGCGAACACTGAAGCTTTCTTT. Translating gives CASSQELANTEAFF.

The chain carries TRBV6-2 or TRBV6-3 and TRBJ2-7; the D is unclear. The germline V gene has CDR1 MNHEY and CDR2 SVGEGT. The CDR3 covers 13 residues. Trimming pared 3 bases from V and 2 bases from J, leaving 8 bases between. The CDR3 here is CASSYSGPYEQYF. Here the CDR3 DNA reads TGTGCCAGCAGTTATTCAGGTCCCTACGAGCAGTACTTC.

This chain links TRBV18 with TRBJ2-1; D is possibly TRBD2 (6 bases). Trimming stripped 3 bases from V and 4 bases from J, with 13 bases between. Germline V CDR1 and CDR2: KGHSH, LQKENI. The CDR3 is 15 amino acids. CDR3 protein: CASSPPGLLYNEQFF. The DNA for the CDR3 is TGTGCCAGCTCACCTCCAGGACTATTATACAATGAGCAGTTCTTC.

This chain links TRBV7-2 with TRBJ2-3; TRBD2 matches at 8 bases. This CDR3 region has 15 residues. CDR1 SGHTA and CDR2 FQGNSA come from the germline V gene. V gave up 3 bases and J gave up 0 bases; unmatched junction bases: 2. The CDR3 protein is CASSFTGGSTDTQYF. The DNA for the CDR3 is TGTGCCAGCAGCTTTACGGGAGGGAGCACAGATACGCAGTATTTT.

The chain employs TRBV9 and TRBJ2-5, with TRBD2 matching 7 bases. Trimming took 8 bases from V and 2 from J; bases not matched to a gene: 6. CDR3 size: 13 residues. Germline lookup yields CDR1 SGDLS and CDR2 YYNGEE. The CDR3, as DNA: TGTGCCAGTACCCCTAGCGGACAAGAGACCCAGTACTTC. This gives the protein CASTPSGQETQYF. The complete variable domain, with remaining parts taken from reference TRBV9 and TRBJ2-5, reads DSGVTQTPKHLITATGQRVTLRCSPRSGDLSVYWYQQSLDQGLQFLIQYYNGEERAKGNILERFSAQQFPDLHSELNLSSLELGDSALYFCASTPSGQETQYFGPGTRLLVL.

The CDR3 coding sequence is TGTGCCAGCAGCCAAGCGCGGGAGCAGTACTTC. Its translation is CASSQAREQYF. The chain combines TRBV3-1 (or the pseudogene TRBV3-2) with TRBJ2-7; D call uncertain. This CDR3 is built from 11 residues. The V gene's germline CDR1 is LGHDT and CDR2 YNNKEL (reference sequence). V was clipped by 1 base and J by 7 bases, with 5 bases between them.

The V gene is TRBV28, the J gene TRBJ2-1, with TRBD1 as a possible D gene (6 bases). V gave up 5 bases and J gave up 8 bases, with 10 bases separating them. The germline V gene encodes CDR1 MDHEN and CDR2 SYDVKM. CDR3 size: 12 residues. For the CDR3, the DNA is TGTGCCAGCAGTGGACAGTTGGATGAGCAGTTCTTC. It encodes CASSGQLDEQFF.

In DNA, the CDR3 is TGTGCCAGCAGTTTCTTGGGCACCTACGAGCAGTACTTC. Protein product: CASSFLGTYEQYF. This chain joins TRBV27 and TRBJ2-7, with D unresolved. The CDR3 loop spans 13 amino acids. Between the trimmed V and J ends, which lost 3 bases and 2 bases, there was a span of 8 bases. Germline CDR1 MNHEY, CDR2 SMNVEV (reference sequence).

V usage is TRBV4-2 and J usage is TRBJ1-4; D might be TRBD1 (5 bases). The CDR3 loop spans 14 amino acids. Deletions cut 1 base from V and 8 bases from J, with 11 bases between. Germline V lookup: CDR1 LGHNA, CDR2 YNFKEQ. The CDR3 spells CASSQGRQGEKLFF. CDR3 coding DNA: TGTGCCAGCAGCCAAGGAAGGCAGGGCGAAAAACTGTTTTTT.

The J gene is TRBJ2-7, the V gene TRBV28; TRBD2 agrees at 7 bases. Trimming took 5 bases from V and 0 from J; bases not matched to a gene: 13. CDR1 is MDHEN and CDR2 is SYDVKM in the germline V gene. This CDR3 contains 17 residues. The CDR3 coding sequence is TGTGCCAGCAGTGCTGACCCCGGGACTATTCGCTCCTACGAGCAGTACTTC. Amino acids: CASSADPGTIRSYEQYF. Full variable domain (missing parts from reference TRBV28 and TRBJ2-7): DVKVTQSSRYLVKRTGEKVFLECVQDMDHENMFWYRQDPGLGLRLIYFSYDVKMKEKGDIPEGYSVSREKKERFSLILESASTNQTSMYLCASSADPGTIRSYEQYFGPGTRLTVT.

The table lists this clone with a count of one. The V and J genes are TRBV5-4 and TRBJ1-1; a weak D match, TRBD1 (5 bases). Deletions cut 3 bases from V and 4 bases from J, with 13 bases between. Germline V gene sequence: CDR1 SGHNT, CDR2 YYREEE (reference sequence). CDR3 size: 14 residues. CDR3 region: CASSSQNRITEAFF. The CDR3 DNA reads as TGTGCCAGCAGCTCTCAGAACAGGATCACTGAAGCTTTCTTT.

This rearrangement joins TRBV5-1 to TRBJ2-5; no clear D gene. The CDR3 extends over 11 amino acids. CDR1 and CDR2 from the germline V gene are SGHRS and YFSETQ. V was pared by 1 base and J by 5 bases, with 3 bases between. The CDR3 sequence: CASSLYETQYF. CDR3 DNA sequence: TGCGCCAGCAGCTTGTATGAGACCCAGTACTTC.

The chain combines TRBV6-5 with TRBJ2-5, with D possibly TRBD2 on 6 matching bases. Germline CDR1 is MNHEY and CDR2 is SVGAGI. Trimming cost V 6 bases and J 3 bases, with 11 bases left between them. The CDR3 covers 13 residues. The CDR3 DNA reads as TGTGCCAGCAGGGCCCGGGGGAAAGAGACCCAGTACTTC. Translation: CASRARGKETQYF.

The rearrangement links TRBV5-1 to TRBJ2-7; 7 bases match TRBD1. The germline gives CDR1 SGHRS, CDR2 YFSETQ. The CDR3 length is 16 residues. Losses at the gene ends were 4 bases for V and 1 base for J; bases not matched to a gene: 11. The CDR3 protein is CASSLGTADGSYEQYF. The CDR3 DNA follows: TGCGCCAGCAGCCTAGGGACAGCGGATGGATCCTACGAGCAGTACTTC. Full variable domain (outside the CDR3, taken from reference TRBV5-1 and TRBJ2-7): KAGVTQTPRYLIKTRGQQVTLSCSPISGHRSVSWYQQTPGQGLQFLFEYFSETQRNKGNFPGRFSGRQFSNSRSEMNVSTLELGDSALYLCASSLGTADGSYEQYFGPGTRLTVT.

This clone has a handful of counts. In nucleotides, the CDR3 is TGTGCCAGTAGTTCCTTAGCGGCTACCTACGAGCAGTACTTC. This encodes CASSSLAATYEQYF. V and J are TRBV19 and TRBJ2-7; possible D gene TRBD2, 6 bases. Germline CDR1 and CDR2: LNHDA and SQIVND (reference sequence). The V end was cut by 5 bases, the J end by 2 bases, with 13 bases between. This CDR3 contains 14 residues.

The genes are TRBV29-1 and TRBJ1-2; no definite D call. V was shortened by 0 bases and J by 11 bases, with 10 bases between the two germline ends. The CDR3 contains 11 residues. The germline gives CDR1 SQVTM, CDR2 ANQGSEA. Here the CDR3 DNA reads TGCAGCGTTGAAGAGCTAAACCGGTACACCTTC. As protein: CSVEELNRYTF. Supplemented by reference TRBV29-1 and TRBJ1-2, the full variable domain reads SAVISQKPSRDICQRGTSLTIQCQVDSQVTMMFWYRQQPGQSLTLIATANQGSEATYESGFVIDKFPISRPNLTFSTLTVSNMSPEDSSIYLCSVEELNRYTFGSGTRLTVV.